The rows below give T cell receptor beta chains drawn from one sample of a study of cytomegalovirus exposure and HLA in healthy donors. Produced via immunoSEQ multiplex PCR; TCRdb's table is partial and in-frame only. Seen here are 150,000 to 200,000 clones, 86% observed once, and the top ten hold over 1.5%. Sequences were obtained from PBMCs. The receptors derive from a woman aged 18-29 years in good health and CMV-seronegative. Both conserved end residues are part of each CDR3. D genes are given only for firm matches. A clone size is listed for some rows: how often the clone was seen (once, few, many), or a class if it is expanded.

TGCGCCAGCAGCCCAACGGGAGGGATAGGGGAGACCCAGTACTTC	CASSPTGGIGETQYF	-	TRBV5-1	TRBJ2-5	TRBD2
TGTGCCATCAGTGTGGGGACAGGAGGGTCACCCCTCCACTTT	CAISVGTGGSPLHF	-	TRBV10-3	TRBJ1-6	TRBD1
TGCAGCGTCCCGCGGGATACAGATACGCAGTATTTT	CSVPRDTDTQYF	-	TRBV29-1	TRBJ2-3	-
TGCGCCAGCGGCATTGGCGGGACCGGGGAGCTGTTTTTT	CASGIGGTGELFF	-	TRBV5-1	TRBJ2-2	-
TGCGCCAGCCGACCGGAGGGGGCCACCGGGGAGCTGTTTTTT	CASRPEGATGELFF	-	TRBV5-1	TRBJ2-2	-
TGTGCCAGCAGTTTAGTTCAGGGGTCTCAGCCCCAGCATTTT	CASSLVQGSQPQHF	-	TRBV28	TRBJ1-5	-
TGCGCCAGCAGCCAACCGGGACAGCATCAGCCCCAGCATTTT	CASSQPGQHQPQHF	-	TRBV4-1	TRBJ1-5	TRBD1
TGTGCCAGCAGTGAGGAACAGGGGGGATACGAGCAGTACTTC	CASSEEQGGYEQYF	-	TRBV6-5	TRBJ2-7	TRBD1
TGTGCCAGCAGTTCTGGACAGGGTGCCTACGAGCAGTACTTC	CASSSGQGAYEQYF	-	TRBV6-6	TRBJ2-7	TRBD1
TGTGCCAGCAGCTTAGGAGGGTACGGGACCCAGTACTTC	CASSLGGYGTQYF	-	TRBV7-2	TRBJ2-5	-
TGTGCCAGCAGTGAAGTCGGCGGGGGCGCAGATACGCAGTATTTT	CASSEVGGGADTQYF	-	TRBV2	TRBJ2-3	-
TGTGCCAGCAGCCAAGAGAGGGCCTCCTACGAGCAGTACTTC	CASSQERASYEQYF	-	TRBV4-2	TRBJ2-7	-
TGTGCCAGCAGTCTCCCCCTTGGGGGCGGTGAAAAACTGTTTTTT	CASSLPLGGGEKLFF	-	TRBV28	TRBJ1-4	-
TGTGCCAGTAGTATGTGGGACAGGGACACTGAAGCTTTCTTT	CASSMWDRDTEAFF	-	TRBV19	TRBJ1-1	TRBD1
TGTGCCAGCAGTTCCCGGGATTTGCAGTTCTTC	CASSSRDLQFF	-	TRBV28	TRBJ2-1	-
TGCAGCGTTCCTCCGGGACAGGGGGCCACTGAAGCTTTCTTT	CSVPPGQGATEAFF	-	TRBV29-1	TRBJ1-1	TRBD1
TGTGCCAGCAGTTACTCGAGGGTCTACGAGCAGTACTTC	CASSYSRVYEQYF	-	TRBV6-5	TRBJ2-7	-
TGTGCCAGCAGTGAAGTTCCCTACGAGCAGTACTTC	CASSEVPYEQYF	-	TRBV2	TRBJ2-7	-
TGTGCCAGCATCCGACAGGGGGGGATCGGGGAGCTGTTTTTT	CASIRQGGIGELFF	-	TRBV6-5	TRBJ2-2	TRBD1
TGTGCCAGCAGTTGGCAGGGGAACTCACCCCTCCACTTT	CASSWQGNSPLHF	-	TRBV25-1	TRBJ1-6	-
TGTGCCAGCAGTCAACCCTCTACCTACCTTAATGAGCAGTTCTTC	CASSQPSTYLNEQFF	-	TRBV28	TRBJ2-1	-
TGTGCCAGCAGTGAAGTTACCGGGACTCAAGAGACCCAGTACTTC	CASSEVTGTQETQYF	-	TRBV6-1	TRBJ2-5	-
TGTGCCAGCAGCGTAGGAGGGGGGGTCTACGAGCAGTACTTC	CASSVGGGVYEQYF	-	TRBV9	TRBJ2-7	-
TGTGCCAGCAGTTTTAAAGGCCAGTCTCGACAGGGGTCAGGAAACACCATATATTTT	CASSFKGQSRQGSGNTIYF	-	TRBV27	TRBJ1-3	TRBD1
TGTGCCAGCAGTGAACCGGGGACAGCGCTCTACGAGCAGTACTTC	CASSEPGTALYEQYF	-	TRBV25-1	TRBJ2-7	TRBD1
TGTGCCAGCAGCTTAATGGGGGGCTATGGCTACACCTTC	CASSLMGGYGYTF	-	TRBV28	TRBJ1-2	-
TGTGCCAGCAGCCTCTTAGTGGTCGGGCAGCCCCAGCATTTT	CASSLLVVGQPQHF	-	TRBV7-2	TRBJ1-5	-
TGTGCCAGCAGCTTAACTAGCGGAAACCAAGAGACCCAGTACTTC	CASSLTSGNQETQYF	once	TRBV7-3	TRBJ2-5	-
TGTGCCAGTAGTATCCGGGGGGAAGGTGAAAAACTGTTTTTT	CASSIRGEGEKLFF	few	TRBV19	TRBJ1-4	-
TGTGCCAGCAGCGGTACCAGGACAGGGGCTAATCAGCCCCAGCATTTT	CASSGTRTGANQPQHF	-	TRBV27	TRBJ1-5	TRBD1
TGTGCCAGCAGAGGAGGCAGTTATAGCAATCAGCCCCAGCATTTT	CASRGGSYSNQPQHF	-	TRBV2	TRBJ1-5	-
TGTGCCAGCAGTCCCGGGACAGCCAGCAATCAGCCCCAGCATTTT	CASSPGTASNQPQHF	once	TRBV27	TRBJ1-5	TRBD1
TGTGCCAGCAGCTATCCCGGGACTAGATACAATGAGCAGTTCTTC	CASSYPGTRYNEQFF	-	TRBV11-2	TRBJ2-1	TRBD2
TGTGCCAGCAGTTTAGTGGGAGGAGGATATGGCTACACCTTC	CASSLVGGGYGYTF	-	TRBV28	TRBJ1-2	-
TGTGCCAGCAGCGCGAATCCGGGGGGGGAAAAACTGTTTTTT	CASSANPGGEKLFF	-	TRBV9	TRBJ1-4	-
TGTGCCAGCAGCGTAGGGGACAGGTCAACCTACGAGCAGTACTTC	CASSVGDRSTYEQYF	-	TRBV9	TRBJ2-7	TRBD1